What follows describes a single T cell receptor (beta chain). Antigen specificity is unknown. These data originate in a study of T-cell memory formation after mild COVID-19. On the study more broadly: TCR clusters largely stayed donor specific.

Employing constant-segment primers, 5'RACE generated TCR alpha and TCR beta cDNA libraries bearing sample barcodes and UMIs. TCRdb reprocessed the 5' RACE reads via MiXCR and lists one record per CDR3 protein. The profile covers about 470,000 distinct CDR3 sequences, with more than 20% appearing a single time and about 12% taken by the ten largest. Regarding the study as a whole: Second-wave clones peaking on day 37 lacked confirmed SARS-CoV-2 specificity.

This CDR3 is 16 amino acids long. Germline V CDR1 and CDR2: KGHDR, SFDVKD. Trimming left V 1 base short and J 2 bases short, with 14 bases between. This rearrangement joins TRBV24-1 to TRBJ2-7; D may be TRBD1 (5 bases). The TCR comes from an adult woman who had mild COVID-19 (a few samples of this study predate the infection). Cell type and time point are not known. The sequenced material came from PBMCs or a T cell subset sorted from them (not recorded which). The CDR3 reads CATSDFGHEGAYEQYF. CDR3 DNA: TGTGCCACCAGTGATTTTGGACATGAAGGGGCCTACGAGCAGTACTTC.